Shown below are 15 T cell receptor beta chains from a single sample sequenced in a study of cytomegalovirus exposure and HLA in healthy donors. The PCR made use of 60 Vbeta and 13 Jbeta primers. Using immunoSEQ multiplex PCR, the repertoire was profiled, and TCRdb retains in-frame clones only, with some absent. The profile shows roughly 65,000 clones, around 68% of them singletons. Sequenced material: PBMCs. These TCRs come from a man between 35 and 55 years old in good health and CMV-seropositive.

V is TRBV9 and J is TRBJ2-6; 7 nucleotides line up with TRBD1. Looked up from germline, CDR1 is SGDLS and CDR2 is YYNGEE. Unmatched junction bases numbered 4, after V lost 0 bases and J lost 1 base. The CDR3 loop spans 17 amino acids. The CDR3 is CASSVAQGISGANVLTF. The CDR3 DNA is TGTGCCAGCAGCGTAGCACAGGGGATATCTGGGGCCAACGTCCTGACTTTC.

This clone was seen only once. The chain carries TRBV4-3 and TRBJ2-1; 7 nucleotides align to TRBD2. Germline values: CDR1 LGHNA, CDR2 YSLEER. V shed 0 bases, J shed 3 bases, and the junction held 14 bases outside the gene matches. CDR3 length: 19 amino acids. The CDR3 protein is CASSQDPPTTGGRYNEQFF. CDR3 DNA: TGCGCCAGCAGCCAAGATCCCCCAACCACGGGGGGACGCTACAATGAGCAGTTCTTC.

V and J are TRBV30 and TRBJ1-1; D ambiguous. Germline V gene lookup returns CDR1 GTSNPN and CDR2 SVGIG (reference sequence). V was cut by 4 bases and J by 0 bases, with 6 bases left in between. This CDR3 comprises 12 residues. The CDR3: CAWKRVNTEAFF. In DNA form, the CDR3 reads TGTGCCTGGAAACGGGTGAACACTGAAGCTTTCTTT.

The rearrangement links TRBV10-3 to TRBJ1-2; TRBD1 agrees at 7 bases. This CDR3 is 15 amino acids long. Germline CDR1 is ENHRY and CDR2 is SYGVKD. V dropped 6 bases and J dropped 1; count of bases not matched to a gene: 8. CDR3 region: CAISPGTANNYGYTF. In DNA form, the CDR3 reads TGTGCCATCAGCCCCGGGACAGCTAATAACTATGGCTACACCTTC.

V usage is TRBV7-2 and J usage is TRBJ2-5; D not certain. Germline lookup yields CDR1 SGHTA and CDR2 FQGNSA. The CDR3 spans 14 residues. Trimming took 5 bases from V and 2 from J, leaving 12 bases between them. Written as DNA, the CDR3 is TGTGCCAGCAGCCCCCCTAGTCAACAAGAGACCCAGTACTTC. This translates into CASSPPSQQETQYF.

The V call is TRBV6-5, the J call TRBJ1-1; no definite D call. The CDR3 spans 13 residues. The V end lost 2 bases, the J end lost 1 base, and 5 bases lay between the germline ends. Germline CDR1 reads MNHEY; CDR2 reads SVGAGI. The CDR3 here is CASSYAENTEAFF. CDR3 coding DNA: TGTGCCAGCAGTTACGCGGAGAACACTGAAGCTTTCTTT.

In its sample, this clone was seen once. The chain links TRBV5-1 to TRBJ1-2; D uncertain. CDR1 is SGHRS and CDR2 is YFSETQ in the germline V gene. This CDR3 comprises 13 residues. The V end lost 1 base, the J end lost 7 bases, and 11 bases lay between the germline ends. This CDR3 is CASSLLASGGYTF. The CDR3 DNA follows: TGCGCCAGCAGCTTGTTGGCAAGTGGTGGCTACACCTTC.

This clone was counted only a few times. The V and J genes are TRBV6-1 and TRBJ2-5; the D gene is possibly TRBD2 (5 bases). Germline V gives CDR1 MNHNS, CDR2 SASEGT. Trimming left V 8 bases short and J 9 bases short, with 7 bases between. The CDR3 is 9 residues long. The CDR3 protein is CASWESQYF. CDR3 DNA sequence: TGTGCCAGCTGGGAGTCCCAGTACTTC.

This clone was counted a few times. The chain couples TRBV4-1 to TRBJ2-1, with 7 bases fitting TRBD2. The CDR3 totals 13 residues. J gave up 8 bases and V 1 base, and 2 bases lay outside the gene matches. CDR1 is MGHRA, CDR2 YSYEKL, per germline. The CDR3 DNA is TGCGCCAGCAGCCAAGCGGGGGGAGATGAGCAGTTCTTC. Its protein product is CASSQAGGDEQFF.

The chain joins TRBV6-5 to TRBJ2-7, with TRBD1 matching over 9 bases. The germline V gene encodes CDR1 MNHEY and CDR2 SVGAGI. The CDR3 spans 14 residues. V shed 10 bases, J shed 2 bases, and the junction held 9 bases outside the gene matches. CDR3 in DNA: TGTGCCACCTCTTGGGACAGGGAGACCTACGAGCAGTACTTC. Encoded protein: CATSWDRETYEQYF.

The chain combines TRBV6-5 with TRBJ2-7, with 7 bases matching TRBD2. V gave up 0 bases and J gave up 7 bases; unmatched junction bases: 6. The germline V gene encodes CDR1 MNHEY and CDR2 SVGAGI. The CDR3 runs 14 residues. CDR3 sequence reads: CASSYSFTSEEQYF. The DNA of the CDR3 is TGTGCCAGCAGTTACTCGTTCACTAGCGAAGAGCAGTACTTC.

This rearrangement joins TRBV2 to TRBJ2-1; D is possibly TRBD2 (5 bases). Germline assignment: CDR1 SNHLY and CDR2 FYNNEI. Trimming pared 5 bases from V and 1 base from J, leaving 9 bases between. The CDR3 has 14 amino acids. Written as DNA, the CDR3 is TGTGCCAGCAGTCGGACTCCATCCTACAATGAGCAGTTCTTC. Protein product: CASSRTPSYNEQFF.

CDR3 sequence: CASSSGTRQGDYGYTF. In nucleotides, the CDR3 is TGTGCCAGCAGCTCGGGGACCCGACAGGGTGACTATGGCTACACCTTC. The chain couples TRBV13 to TRBJ1-2; 7 positions match TRBD1. V trimming: 4 bases; J trimming: 3 bases; junction bases outside the gene matches: 11. The germline CDR1 and CDR2 sequences are PRHDT and FYEKMQ (reference sequence). The CDR3 is 16 amino acids.

The V gene is TRBV2, the J gene TRBJ1-2; D is unresolved. Trimming took 8 bases from V and 7 from J, leaving 17 bases between them. The CDR3 is 13 residues long. Germline loops: CDR1 SNHLY, CDR2 FYNNEI. CDR3 DNA sequence: TGTGCCAGCGTGGTGGCGGGGTCGGCTGGCTACACCTTC. This codes for CASVVAGSAGYTF.

The chain recombines TRBV2 with TRBJ2-5, with D unresolved. This CDR3 comprises 11 residues. Trimming left V 8 bases short and J 2 bases short, with 6 bases between. Germline V CDR1 and CDR2: SNHLY, FYNNEI. The CDR3 DNA reads TGTGCCAGCCGGCGGCAAGAGACCCAGTACTTC. It encodes CASRRQETQYF.